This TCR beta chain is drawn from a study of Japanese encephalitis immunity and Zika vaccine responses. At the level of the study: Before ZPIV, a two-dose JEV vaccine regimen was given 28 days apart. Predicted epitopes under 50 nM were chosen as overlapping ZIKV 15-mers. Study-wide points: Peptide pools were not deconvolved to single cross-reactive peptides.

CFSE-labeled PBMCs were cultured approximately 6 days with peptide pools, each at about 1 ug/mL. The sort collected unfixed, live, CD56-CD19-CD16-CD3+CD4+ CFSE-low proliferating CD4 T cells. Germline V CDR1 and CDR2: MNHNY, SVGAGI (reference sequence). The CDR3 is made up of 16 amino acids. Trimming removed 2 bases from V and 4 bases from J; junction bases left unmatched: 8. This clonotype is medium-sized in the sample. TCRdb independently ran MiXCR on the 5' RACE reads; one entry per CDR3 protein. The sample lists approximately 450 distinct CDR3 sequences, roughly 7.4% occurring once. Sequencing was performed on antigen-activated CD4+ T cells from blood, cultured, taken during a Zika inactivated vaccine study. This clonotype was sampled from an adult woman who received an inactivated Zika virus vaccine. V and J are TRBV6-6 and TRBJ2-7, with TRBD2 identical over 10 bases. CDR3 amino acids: CASSYGLAGVVYEQYF. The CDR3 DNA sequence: TGTGCCAGCAGTTACGGGCTAGCGGGGGTGGTATACGAGCAGTACTTC.